Presented here are 9 T cell receptor beta chains from one specimen sequenced in a study of neurological immune-mediated disorders. Each CDR3 protein gets one entry after TCRdb re-called the 5' RACE reads with MiXCR. The table shows around 33,000 distinct CDR3 sequences, with around 21% occurring only once. Sequencing was carried out using CD4+ T cells from blood. The receptors here all came from a man aged 50 or older with HTLV-1-associated myelopathy (HAM/TSP).

This clonotype appeared many times. The V gene is TRBV20-1, the J gene TRBJ2-4, with 11 positions matching TRBD2. Losses at the gene ends were 5 bases for V and 7 bases for J; bases not matched to a gene: 7. The CDR3 loop spans 14 amino acids. Germline V gives CDR1 DFQATT, CDR2 SNEGSKA (reference sequence). The CDR3 DNA follows: TGCAGTGCTGGATTAGCGGGAGGGCCTAACATTCAGTACTTC. It encodes CSAGLAGGPNIQYF.

Ten or more counts support this clonotype. The chain combines TRBV20-1 with TRBJ2-3; the match to TRBD1 covers 8 bases. The CDR3 totals 14 residues. Unmatched junction bases numbered 7, after V lost 6 bases and J lost 2 bases. CDR1 is DFQATT and CDR2 is SNEGSKA in the germline V gene (reference sequence). CDR3 bases: TGCAGTGCAAGGAGGACAGGGAACACAGATACGCAGTATTTT. Translated: CSARRTGNTDTQYF.

Ten or more counts support this clonotype. V is TRBV12-3 or TRBV12-4 and J is TRBJ1-1, with a possible D match to TRBD1 (6 bases). The CDR3 sequence is 14 residues long. V dropped 3 bases and J dropped 4 bases, with 12 bases sitting between them. Written as DNA, the CDR3 is TGTGCCAGCAGTTTGGAGGGGGGGGTCACTGAAGCTTTCTTT. This gives the protein CASSLEGGVTEAFF.

Only a few counts were recorded for this clonotype. The chain couples TRBV14 to TRBJ1-4, with D possibly TRBD1 on 5 matching bases. CDR3 size: 14 residues. Germline lookup yields CDR1 SGHDN and CDR2 FVKESK. The ends were cut back, 1 base at V and 8 bases at J, with 11 bases in the middle. The CDR3 coding sequence is TGTGCCAGCAGCCAAGGGGGCGTCCAAGAAAAACTGTTTTTT. Protein: CASSQGGVQEKLFF. Looking up the rest from reference TRBV14 and TRBJ1-4 gives the full variable domain: EAGVTQFPSHSVIEKGQTVTLRCDPISGHDNLYWYRRVMGKEIKFLLHFVKESKQDESGMPNNRFLAERTGGTYSTLKVQPAELEDSGVYFCASSQGGVQEKLFFGSGTQLSVL.

At least ten counts were recorded for this clonotype. This rearrangement joins TRBV20-1 to TRBJ1-4; D is possibly TRBD1 (5 bases). CDR1 and CDR2 (germline): DFQATT, SNEGSKA (reference sequence). The CDR3 is 13 amino acids. V gave up 2 bases and J gave up 3 bases, with 7 bases separating them. CDR3 amino acids: CSARQGANEKLFF. Here the CDR3 DNA reads TGCAGTGCTAGACAGGGCGCTAATGAAAAACTGTTTTTT.

This clonotype has just a few counts. The chain joins TRBV7-2 to TRBJ2-7, with a tentative D call TRBD1 (5 bases). Trimming removed 2 bases from V and 6 bases from J, with 14 bases in between. Germline V CDR1 and CDR2: SGHTA, FQGNSA. CDR3 length: 14 residues. Written as DNA, the CDR3 is TGTGCCAGCAGCTTATATTTTGGGGCAGGCGAGCAGTACTTC. It translates to CASSLYFGAGEQYF.

The chain links TRBV25-1 to TRBJ1-3; the D gene is possibly TRBD1 (5 bases). The CDR3 is 15 amino acids. Germline CDR1 is MGHDK and CDR2 is SYGVNS. V was pared by 4 bases and J by 4 bases, with 14 bases between. CDR3 DNA: TGTGCCAGCAGTGTTGGGGGAGTTGCGGGAAACACCATATATTTT. Translated: CASSVGGVAGNTIYF.

This clonotype was recorded many times. V usage is TRBV7-2 and J usage is TRBJ1-2; unclear D gene. Germline V gene lookup returns CDR1 SGHTA and CDR2 FQGNSA. Trimming took 2 bases from V and 5 from J, leaving 9 bases between them. The CDR3 is 13 residues long. CDR3 in amino acids: CASSLHTQYGYTF. DNA for the CDR3: TGTGCCAGCAGCTTACACACTCAATATGGCTACACCTTC.

This clonotype appeared many times. The chain carries TRBV20-1 and TRBJ1-2; D is ambiguous. V shed 3 bases and J shed 8 bases, with 16 bases lying between them. Germline V lookup: CDR1 DFQATT, CDR2 SNEGSKA (reference sequence). There are 13 residues in the CDR3. The CDR3 coding sequence is TGCAGTGCTAGGAATTCGGGGTTAAGGGGCTACACCTTC. Translated, it gives CSARNSGLRGYTF.